The 29 T cell receptor beta chains in this list originate from one sample, sequenced in a study of T cells after yellow fever vaccination. TCRdb re-called the 5' RACE reads through MiXCR, storing one row per CDR3 protein. Of some 340,000 distinct CDR3 sequences in the sample, about 10% were seen once. The material sequenced was CD4+ T cells sorted from PBMCs, taken 45 days after the yellow fever booster vaccination. The receptors originated from a young man who received the YFV17D yellow fever vaccine.

This clonotype has more than one count but fewer than ten. V and J are TRBV9 and TRBJ1-1, with 8 bases that match TRBD1. Germline V gene sequence: CDR1 SGDLS, CDR2 YYNGEE. This CDR3 spans 14 amino acids. The J segment lost 4 bases and the V segment lost 7 bases, leaving 9 bases of the junction unmatched. The CDR3 reads CASSGQVDRTEAFF. The CDR3 DNA is TGTGCCAGCTCGGGACAGGTCGATCGCACTGAAGCTTTCTTT.

The J gene is TRBJ1-1, the V gene TRBV5-5, with a possible D match to TRBD1 (5 bases). This CDR3 is built from 14 residues. The V gene lost 4 bases and the J gene lost 2 bases, with 12 bases spanning the gap. The germline CDR1 and CDR2 sequences are SGHKS and YYEKEE (reference sequence). The DNA of the CDR3 is TGTGCCAGCAGCATACAGGTAACCAACACTGAAGCTTTCTTT. Protein: CASSIQVTNTEAFF.

The J gene is TRBJ1-2, the V gene TRBV6-5; D might be TRBD1 (6 bases). The CDR3 contains 13 residues. The ends were cut back, 7 bases at V and 4 bases at J, with 13 bases in the middle. Germline V gives CDR1 MNHEY, CDR2 SVGAGI. This CDR3 reads CASKGDRSYGYTF. The CDR3 DNA follows: TGTGCCAGCAAGGGAGACAGGAGCTATGGCTACACCTTC.

V gene TRBV4-2 combines with J gene TRBJ2-5; no clear D. Germline V gives CDR1 LGHNA, CDR2 YNFKEQ. With 2 bases removed from V and 0 bases from J, the gap between germline ends came to 10 bases. There are 15 residues in the CDR3. CDR3 protein: CASSQSDGHQETQYF. CDR3 bases: TGTGCCAGCAGCCAAAGCGATGGCCACCAAGAGACCCAGTACTTC.

This clonotype was counted between two and nine times. The genes are TRBV7-6 and TRBJ2-1, with TRBD2 identical over 7 bases. Germline assignment: CDR1 SGHVS and CDR2 FNYEAQ. The CDR3 covers 13 residues. V lost 5 bases and J lost 6; bases outside the gene matches: 4. The CDR3 here is CASSQPGGNEQFF. The CDR3 bases are TGTGCCAGCAGCCAACCGGGGGGCAATGAGCAGTTCTTC.

The rearrangement uses TRBV25-1 and TRBJ2-7, with no clear D. The germline V and J ends were trimmed by 3 bases and 4 bases, with 7 bases remaining between them. The CDR3 is made up of 12 amino acids. The germline CDR1 and CDR2 sequences are MGHDK and SYGVNS. CDR3 in amino acids: CASSEHRYEQYF. CDR3 nucleotides: TGTGCCAGCAGTGAGCATAGGTACGAGCAGTACTTC.

This clonotype was seen a few times. CDR3 sequence reads: CASRLTRGGEQYF. The CDR3 DNA is TGTGCCAGCAGGCTGACGAGGGGAGGGGAGCAGTACTTC. J is TRBJ2-7 and V is TRBV27, with TRBD2 identical over 7 bases. V was pared by 6 bases and J by 7 bases, with 9 bases of the junction left unmatched. Germline V gene sequence: CDR1 MNHEY, CDR2 SMNVEV (reference sequence). This CDR3 is built from 13 residues.

This clonotype was detected a few times. CDR3 DNA: TGTGCCAGCACCCCAGGGGGCGGCTATGGCTACACCTTC. Translation: CASTPGGGYGYTF. The J gene is TRBJ1-2, the V gene TRBV7-8; 8 bases align to TRBD1. The CDR3 spans 13 residues. The germline CDR1 and CDR2 sequences are SGHVS and FQNEAQ. The V gene end was trimmed by 7 bases and the J gene end by 4 bases; junction bases not matched to a gene: 5.

This clonotype has a handful of counts. The chain couples TRBV21-1 to TRBJ2-7; the table calls TRBD1, which could not be checked here. TRBV21-1 is recorded as a pseudogene. The CDR3 loop spans 15 amino acids. The CDR3 DNA follows: TGTGCCAGCAGCCCCAGAAGTGGGGGCTCCAGGGAGCAGTACTTC. Its translation is CASSPRSGGSREQYF.

The chain recombines TRBV12-3 or TRBV12-4 with TRBJ1-2, with D hard to call. The ends were cut back, 3 bases at V and 7 bases at J, with 12 bases in the middle. The CDR3 spans 13 residues. Written as DNA, the CDR3 is TGTGCCAGCAGTTTCTTGGGTGTGGTTGGCTACACCTTC. The encoded protein is CASSFLGVVGYTF.

This clonotype was counted between two and nine times. V gene TRBV5-1 combines with J gene TRBJ2-7; TRBD2 matches at 10 bases. V shed 4 bases and J 0 bases; nucleotides not matched to a gene: 7. CDR3 length equals 16 residues. Per the germline V gene, CDR1 is SGHRS and CDR2 is YFSETQ. Here the CDR3 reads CASSQDSGGLSYEQYF. CDR3 in DNA: TGCGCCAGCAGCCAAGATAGCGGGGGGCTCTCCTACGAGCAGTACTTC.

In this sample, this clonotype turned up many times. The chain is built from TRBV15 and TRBJ2-5; D gene uncertain. The germline CDR1 and CDR2 sequences are LNHNV and YYDKDF (reference sequence). CDR3 length equals 14 residues. V lost 3 bases and J 3 bases, leaving 11 bases between the germline ends. The CDR3 DNA follows: TGTGCCACCAGCAGGGGGTTGAGTGAAGAGACCCAGTACTTC. Its translation: CATSRGLSEETQYF.

This clonotype was found many times. V usage is TRBV5-1 and J usage is TRBJ2-1; the D gene is possibly TRBD1 (6 bases). V lost 4 bases and J lost 0, with 14 bases in between. Germline V lookup: CDR1 SGHRS, CDR2 YFSETQ. The CDR3 runs 16 residues. The CDR3 bases are TGCGCCAGCAGCCCTTGGACGGACAGCTCCTACAATGAGCAGTTCTTC. This sequence encodes CASSPWTDSSYNEQFF.

This chain connects TRBV12-3 or TRBV12-4 to TRBJ1-5; D is perhaps TRBD1 (6 bases). V shed 3 bases and J shed 4 bases, with 13 bases lying between them. This CDR3 is 15 amino acids long. CDR3 amino acids: CASSLRGGRNQPQHF. Written as DNA, the CDR3 is TGTGCCAGCAGTTTGCGAGGGGGAAGAAATCAGCCCCAGCATTTT.

This clonotype was picked up a small number of times. The chain employs TRBV5-1 and TRBJ2-1, with 9 bases aligning to TRBD2. Germline CDR1 and CDR2: SGHRS and YFSETQ. This CDR3 has 16 residues. J lost 6 bases, V lost 0 bases, and 7 bases had no gene match. This CDR3 is CASSLEPSGVGNEQFF. DNA of the CDR3: TGCGCCAGCAGCTTGGAGCCTAGCGGGGTTGGCAATGAGCAGTTCTTC.

This chain uses TRBV28 with TRBJ1-4; 9 positions match TRBD1. The CDR3 totals 13 residues. The trim removed 4 bases at V and 8 bases at J, leaving 2 bases unmatched. Germline V gives CDR1 MDHEN, CDR2 SYDVKM. CDR3 nucleotides: TGTGCCAGCAGTTCCGGACAGGGGGAAAAACTGTTTTTT. This translates into CASSSGQGEKLFF.

J is TRBJ1-4 and V is TRBV7-2; perhaps TRBD1 as D (6 bases). Trimming removed 5 bases at V and 3 bases at J, with 13 bases between. The CDR3 spans 15 residues. Germline assignment: CDR1 SGHTA and CDR2 FQGNSA. This chain's CDR3 is CASSGQTGPNEKLFF. CDR3 DNA: TGTGCCAGCAGCGGACAGACGGGACCTAATGAAAAACTGTTTTTT. Full variable domain (remainder filled in from reference TRBV7-2 and TRBJ1-4): GAGVSQSPSNKVTEKGKDVELRCDPISGHTALYWYRQSLGQGLEFLIYFQGNSAPDKSGLPSDRFSAERTGGSVSTLTIQRTQQEDSAVYLCASSGQTGPNEKLFFGSGTQLSVL.

This clonotype came up a few times. V and J are TRBV20-1 and TRBJ2-1, with D possibly being TRBD1 or TRBD2 (5 bases each). The CDR3 spans 14 residues. V was pared by 7 bases and J by 1 base, with 14 bases between. The V gene's germline CDR1 is DFQATT and CDR2 SNEGSKA (reference sequence). In DNA form, the CDR3 reads TGCAGTGTGCCGGGACGGGCGTCCTACAATGAGCAGTTCTTC. Protein: CSVPGRASYNEQFF.

The V call is TRBV12-3 or TRBV12-4, the J call TRBJ1-2; no definite D call. Between the trimmed V and J ends, which lost 1 base and 4 bases, there was a span of 7 bases. CDR3 size: 13 residues. This CDR3 is CASSLGQFYGYTF. The CDR3 DNA follows: TGTGCCAGCAGTTTAGGTCAATTCTATGGCTACACCTTC.

This clonotype was picked up a small number of times. The V and J genes are TRBV5-1 and TRBJ1-3, with 10 positions matching TRBD1. This CDR3 spans 14 amino acids. The junction had 1 base not matched to a gene; V was cut back by 4 bases and J by 3 bases. The germline V gene has CDR1 SGHRS and CDR2 YFSETQ. DNA for the CDR3: TGCGCCAGCAGCGGGACAGGGGTTGGAAACACCATATATTTT. Amino acids: CASSGTGVGNTIYF.

This clonotype was counted between two and nine times. The chain couples TRBV10-3 to TRBJ2-2; weak D call: TRBD1 (5 bases). The V end lost 9 bases, the J end lost 3 bases, and 11 bases lay between the germline ends. CDR1 is ENHRY and CDR2 is SYGVKD in the germline V gene. The CDR3 extends over 13 amino acids. The CDR3 bases are TGTGCCATACGGACATTGTACACCGGGGAGCTGTTTTTT. Encoded protein: CAIRTLYTGELFF.

This clonotype showed up just a few times. The V call is TRBV24-1, the J call TRBJ2-2; D remains unclear. In germline, CDR1 is KGHDR, CDR2 SFDVKD. Trimming shortened V by 4 bases and J by 1 base, and 0 bases separated the two germline ends. The CDR3 has 12 amino acids. CDR3 sequence: CATSENTGELFF. CDR3 DNA sequence: TGTGCCACCAGTGAGAACACCGGGGAGCTGTTTTTT.

V and J are TRBV27 and TRBJ2-3; no clear D. The ends were cut back, 4 bases at V and 3 bases at J, with 8 bases in the middle. This CDR3 is 13 amino acids long. The germline V gene encodes CDR1 MNHEY and CDR2 SMNVEV (reference sequence). DNA for the CDR3: TGTGCCAGCAGTTACACAGCTACAGATACGCAGTATTTT. Its protein is CASSYTATDTQYF.

This clonotype was detected ten times or more. This chain links TRBV15 with TRBJ1-6; TRBD1 is a possible D gene (5 bases). The CDR3 contains 16 residues. Trimming pared 0 bases from V and 8 bases from J, leaving 14 bases between. Germline V gene lookup returns CDR1 LNHNV and CDR2 YYDKDF (reference sequence). The CDR3 coding sequence is TGTGCCACCAGCAGAGATAGGACACCAGCCCATTCACCCCTCCACTTT. Its protein product is CATSRDRTPAHSPLHF. The complete variable domain, with remaining parts taken from reference TRBV15 and TRBJ1-6, reads DAMVIQNPRYQVTQFGKPVTLSCSQTLNHNVMYWYQQKSSQAPKLLFHYYDKDFNNEADTPDNFQSRRPNTSFCFLDIRSPGLGDTAMYLCATSRDRTPAHSPLHFGNGTRLTVT.

The gene calls are TRBV20-1 and TRBJ1-4; D gene unclear. V lost 3 bases, J lost 12 bases, and 11 bases lay in between. Looked up from germline, CDR1 is DFQATT and CDR2 is SNEGSKA (reference sequence). The CDR3 spans 11 residues. The CDR3, as DNA: TGCAGTGCTAGGGAGTGGCCGGAACTGTTTTTT. Residues: CSAREWPELFF.

In nucleotides, the CDR3 is TGTGCCAGCAGCTTAGATTACGGGTCCTCCACAGATACGCAGTATTTT. It translates to CASSLDYGSSTDTQYF. The chain is built from TRBV7-2 and TRBJ2-3; D call uncertain. Germline CDR1 SGHTA, CDR2 FQGNSA. Between the trimmed V and J ends, which lost 1 base and 2 bases, there was a span of 13 bases. The CDR3 extends over 16 amino acids.

The chain uses TRBV6-2 or TRBV6-3 and TRBJ1-5; unclear D gene. CDR3 size: 14 residues. V lost 4 bases, J lost 0 bases, and 7 bases lay in between. Germline V CDR1 and CDR2: MNHEY, SVGEGT. CDR3 coding DNA: TGTGCCAGCAGTTTACGGTATAGCAATCAGCCCCAGCATTTT. It yields the protein CASSLRYSNQPQHF.

This clonotype came up a few times. The chain is built from TRBV4-2 and TRBJ2-3, with 7 bases identical to TRBD2. The CDR3 has 15 amino acids. Germline-derived CDR1 and CDR2 are LGHNA and YNFKEQ. The V gene end was trimmed by 4 bases and the J gene end by 2 bases; junction bases not matched to a gene: 6. This CDR3 is CASSRPSGPTDTQYF. CDR3 bases: TGTGCCAGCAGCCGCCCTAGCGGTCCCACAGATACGCAGTATTTT.

This clonotype was seen a few times. The chain recombines TRBV4-3 with TRBJ2-4, with D maybe TRBD2 (6 bases). The CDR3 consists of 16 residues. From germline, CDR1 is LGHNA and CDR2 YSLEER. The V gene lost 0 bases and the J gene lost 3 bases, with 12 bases spanning the gap. This CDR3 reads CASSQDPVGGKNIQYF. The CDR3 nucleotides are TGCGCCAGCAGCCAAGATCCGGTGGGGGGCAAAAACATTCAGTACTTC.